The 18 T cell receptor beta chains below all came from one sample that was sequenced in a study of blood T cells in healthy people across ages. A second PCR, run for roughly 7 to 12 cycles, used a sample-barcoded 5' primer plus a J-beta primer mix. MiXCR, applied by TCRdb to the 5' RACE reads, yields one record per CDR3 protein. Among almost 800,000 distinct CDR3 sequences, 55% to 70% were seen once, and the ten largest hold around 22%. Sequenced sample: blood. Source of these receptors: a man aged 25 to 40 in good health.

V gene TRBV20-1 combines with J gene TRBJ2-1; D unclear. Judging by the DNA end, TRBJ2-7 fits better; the J call may be wrong. Germline-derived CDR1 and CDR2 are DFQATT and SNEGSKA (reference sequence). The CDR3 contains 14 residues. CDR3: CSAHTEHYLYEQYF. Here the CDR3 DNA reads TGCAGTGCTCACACAGAGCATTATTTATACGAGCAGTACTTC.

The CDR3 bases are TGTGCCAGCAGTTTAGGAAACGCCCTGACGCCCCAGCATTTT. It specifies CASSLGNALTPQHF. The J gene is TRBJ1-5, the V gene TRBV28; no clear D gene. This CDR3 region has 14 residues. V lost 2 bases to trimming and J lost 9 bases, with 14 bases between them. The germline V gene encodes CDR1 MDHEN and CDR2 SYDVKM.

This clonotype was seen a handful of times. The rearrangement uses TRBV28 and TRBJ2-1; D ambiguous. Per germline, CDR1 MDHEN and CDR2 SYDVKM. V was clipped by 3 bases and J by 8 bases, with 11 bases between them. The CDR3 has 13 amino acids. CDR3 nucleotide sequence: TGTGCCAGCAGTTTGGCCCGATGGGATGAGCAGTTCTTC. Its translation: CASSLARWDEQFF.

This clonotype has only a few counts. V gene TRBV7-9 combines with J gene TRBJ2-7, with D unresolved. The CDR3 runs 14 residues. Per the germline V gene, CDR1 is SEHNR and CDR2 is FQNEAQ (reference sequence). V gave up 5 bases and J gave up 5 bases, with 16 bases separating them. The CDR3 here is CASSAYVPWDEQYF. CDR3 nucleotide sequence: TGTGCCAGCAGCGCGTACGTTCCTTGGGACGAGCAGTACTTC.

This clonotype has only a few counts. The rearrangement joins TRBV20-1 to TRBJ2-5; D tentatively reads TRBD1 or TRBD2 (6 bases each). Germline CDR1 is DFQATT and CDR2 is SNEGSKA (reference sequence). The CDR3 consists of 15 residues. V was pared by 5 bases and J by 2 bases, with 18 bases between. CDR3 nucleotides: TGCAGTGCTCCCGGGGGAACAGGGAGGCAAGAGACCCAGTACTTC. This sequence encodes CSAPGGTGRQETQYF.

This sequence joins TRBV29-1 and TRBJ2-3; D possibly matches TRBD1 or TRBD2 (5 bases each). Germline V gene data show CDR1 as SQVTM and CDR2 as ANQGSEA. The CDR3 length is 15 residues. The V end was cut by 3 bases, the J end by 2 bases, with 15 bases between. The CDR3 spells CSVDKSGTTTDTQYF. CDR3 sequence (DNA): TGCAGCGTTGACAAGTCCGGGACCACCACAGATACGCAGTATTTT.

With respect to this clonotype: The CDR3 carries no conserved terminal phenylalanine or tryptophan, so it likely arises from a read error. The CDR3 reads CASSLRETGVSPLHI. The DNA of the CDR3 is TGCGCCAGCAGCTTAAGAGAGACAGGGGTTTCACCCCTCCACATT. V and J are TRBV5-1 and TRBJ1-6; the match to TRBD1 covers 8 bases. The V and J ends lost 2 bases and 9 bases, in that order; junction bases with no gene match: 7. The CDR3 extends over 15 amino acids. Germline CDR1 SGHRS, CDR2 YFSETQ.

This clonotype was seen repeatedly, ten times or more. V gene TRBV28 combines with J gene TRBJ1-1; the D gene is possibly TRBD1 (5 bases). With 5 bases removed from V and 6 bases from J, the gap between germline ends came to 13 bases. Germline assignment: CDR1 MDHEN and CDR2 SYDVKM. This CDR3 spans 13 amino acids. This CDR3 is CASSGTGRSEAFF. CDR3 coding DNA: TGTGCCAGCAGTGGGACCGGACGGTCTGAAGCTTTCTTT.

The rearrangement links TRBV3-1 to TRBJ2-7; D could derive from TRBD1 or TRBD2 (6 bases each). Germline V CDR1 and CDR2: LGHDT, YNNKEL (reference sequence). Trimming stripped 1 base from V and 3 bases from J, with 10 bases between. This CDR3 spans 14 amino acids. CDR3 in DNA: TGTGCCAGCAGCCAAGGGGGGCGGGACTACGAGCAGTACTTC. Protein sequence: CASSQGGRDYEQYF.

The chain combines TRBV6-5 with TRBJ2-4, with 7 bases aligning to TRBD2. The J call may not be correct, given that the DNA end is closer to TRBJ2-5. CDR3 length: 15 amino acids. Germline V gene lookup returns CDR1 MNHEY and CDR2 SVGAGI. Here the CDR3 DNA reads TGTGCCAGCAGTTACTCACGGACTAGTCAAGAGACCCAGTACTTC. Translating gives CASSYSRTSQETQYF.

The rearrangement links TRBV29-1 to TRBJ2-7; the D is unclear. The J call could be wrong; TRBJ2-5 is a better fit for the DNA end. There are 12 residues in the CDR3. CDR1 and CDR2 from the germline V gene are SQVTM and ANQGSEA. The CDR3 DNA reads as TGCAGCGTTGAACCGAGTAGGGAGACCCAGTACTTC. This translates into CSVEPSRETQYF.

In nucleotides, the CDR3 is TGTGCCAGCAGTGAATCAAATCGGGACAGGGCCACAGATACGCAGTATTTT. This translates into CASSESNRDRATDTQYF. The genes are TRBV25-1 and TRBJ2-3; 9 bases agree with TRBD1. Per the germline V gene, CDR1 is MGHDK and CDR2 is SYGVNS. The V segment lost 1 base and the J segment 2 bases; nucleotides outside the gene matches: 7. The length of the CDR3 is 17 residues.

The V and J genes are TRBV7-2 and TRBJ2-1, with TRBD2 matching over 14 bases. V dropped 1 base and J dropped 5; count of bases not matched to a gene: 13. CDR1 and CDR2 (germline): SGHTA, FQGNSA. The CDR3 is made up of 20 amino acids. In DNA form, the CDR3 reads TGTGCCAGCAGCTTAGAACGACTAGCGGGGGGGGGACGACCTAACAATGAGCAGTTCTTC. Its translation is CASSLERLAGGGRPNNEQFF.

In its sample, this clonotype was seen a few times. The chain combines TRBV27 with TRBJ1-5; D is unresolved. V gave up 5 bases and J gave up 4 bases, with 6 bases separating them. The germline V gene has CDR1 MNHEY and CDR2 SMNVEV (reference sequence). The CDR3 runs to 12 residues. The CDR3 reads CASSPPNQPQHF. The CDR3 DNA is TGTGCCAGCAGTCCACCGAATCAGCCCCAGCATTTT.

This clonotype was detected only a few times. V gene TRBV7-6 combines with J gene TRBJ2-3; D is unresolved. CDR1 and CDR2 (germline): SGHVS, FNYEAQ. The CDR3 runs 12 residues. V lost 10 bases, J lost 6 bases, and 14 bases lay in between. This chain's CDR3 is CATLPVEDTQYF. The CDR3 nucleotides read TGTGCCACTCTCCCCGTAGAGGATACGCAGTATTTT. Full variable domain (missing parts from reference TRBV7-6 and TRBJ2-3): GAGVSQSPRYKVTKRGQDVALRCDPISGHVSLYWYRQALGQGPEFLTYFNYEAQQDKSGLPNDRFSAERPEGSISTLTIQRTEQRDSAMYRCATLPVEDTQYFGPGTRLTVL.

This clonotype has more than one count but fewer than ten. The chain uses TRBV4-2 and TRBJ2-4; TRBD2 might be the D (7 bases). The germline V and J ends were trimmed by 1 base and 5 bases, with 18 bases remaining between them. Germline CDR1 and CDR2: LGHNA and YNFKEQ. The CDR3 spans 17 residues. The CDR3 DNA is TGTGCCAGCAGCCAAGGTTCCGCGGGGGCATGGGAAAACATTCAGTACTTC. This codes for CASSQGSAGAWENIQYF.

This clonotype showed up many times. The chain uses TRBV12-3 or TRBV12-4 and TRBJ2-3; D gene ambiguous. This CDR3 has 13 amino acids. V was pared by 5 bases and J by 8 bases, with 14 bases between. CDR3 region: CASSQYLRATQYF. The CDR3, as DNA: TGTGCCAGCAGTCAATACCTACGCGCTACGCAGTATTTT.

The chain combines TRBV20-1 with TRBJ2-4; TRBD2 matches 8 bases. The J call may be in error: the DNA end matches TRBJ2-7 better. In germline, CDR1 is DFQATT, CDR2 SNEGSKA (reference sequence). The CDR3 runs 14 residues. The DNA of the CDR3 is TGCAGTGCTATTCGTCTAGCGGGCAACTACGAGCAGTACTTC. It codes for CSAIRLAGNYEQYF.